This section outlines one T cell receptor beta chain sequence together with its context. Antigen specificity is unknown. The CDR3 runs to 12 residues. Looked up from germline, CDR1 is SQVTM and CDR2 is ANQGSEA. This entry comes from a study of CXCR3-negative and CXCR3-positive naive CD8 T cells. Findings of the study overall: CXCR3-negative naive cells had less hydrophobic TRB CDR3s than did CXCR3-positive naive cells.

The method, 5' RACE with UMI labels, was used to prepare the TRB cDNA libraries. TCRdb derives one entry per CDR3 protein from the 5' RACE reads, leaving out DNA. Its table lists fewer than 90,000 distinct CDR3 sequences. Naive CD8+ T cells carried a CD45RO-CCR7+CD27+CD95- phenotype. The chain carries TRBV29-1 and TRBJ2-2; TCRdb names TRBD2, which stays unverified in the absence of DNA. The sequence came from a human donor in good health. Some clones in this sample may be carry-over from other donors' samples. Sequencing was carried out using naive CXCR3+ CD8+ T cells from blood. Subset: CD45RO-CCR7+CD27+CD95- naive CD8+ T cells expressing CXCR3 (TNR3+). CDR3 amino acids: CSVVGEAGELFF.